The rows below give T cell receptor beta chains drawn from one sample of a study of blood T cell repertoires in COVID-19. Assay used: immunoSEQ multiplex PCR; TCRdb lists only in-frame clones, some missing. In the table there are 250,000 to 300,000 clones, over 65% of which are singletons. The source material was peripheral blood. Receptor source: a man in his 60s who had recovered from COVID-19. Each CDR3 is given with its conserved first and last residue. D genes are given only for firm matches. The listing skips clone size in some rows; elsewhere it reads once, few, many or a size class.

v_call	d_call	clone_size	j_call	cdr3_aa	cdr3_nt
TRBV28	TRBD2	-	TRBJ2-3	CASSWGTSGGTSTDTQYF	TGTGCCAGCAGTTGGGGGACTAGCGGAGGAACTAGCACAGATACGCAGTATTTT
TRBV3-1/TRBV3-2	TRBD2	few	TRBJ2-2	CASSQEGGRGTGELFF	TGTGCCAGCAGCCAAGAGGGAGGGAGGGGCACCGGGGAGCTGTTTTTT
TRBV3-1/TRBV3-2	-	-	TRBJ2-1	CASSQDVLDRRYNEQFF	TGTGCCAGCAGCCAAGATGTTCTGGACAGACGCTACAATGAGCAGTTCTTC
TRBV7-2	-	-	TRBJ1-6	CASSSTAVDSSPLHF	TGTGCCAGCAGCTCTACGGCGGTTGATAGTTCACCCCTCCACTTT
TRBV4-1	TRBD1	few	TRBJ2-7	CASSQGDRGSYEQYF	TGCGCCAGCAGCCAAGGGGACAGGGGCTCCTACGAGCAGTACTTC
TRBV5-1	-	-	TRBJ2-2	CASSLAVTNTGELFF	TGCGCCAGCAGCTTGGCCGTAACGAACACCGGGGAGCTGTTTTTT
TRBV3-1/TRBV3-2	-	-	TRBJ2-3	CASSQEGDIITQYF	TGTGCCAGCAGCCAAGAAGGGGACATTATTACGCAGTATTTT
TRBV5-5	-	-	TRBJ2-5	CASSFTGRAYQETQYF	TGTGCCAGCAGCTTTACAGGGAGGGCGTACCAAGAGACCCAGTACTTC
TRBV2	-	-	TRBJ2-2	CASSVGSGQKVAGELFF	TGTGCCAGCAGTGTGGGGTCGGGACAAAAAGTAGCCGGGGAGCTGTTTTTT
TRBV25-1	-	-	TRBJ1-6	CASSGSPGGSNSPLHF	TGTGCCAGCAGTGGTTCCCCGGGAGGGTCAAATTCACCCCTCCACTTT
TRBV19	-	-	TRBJ1-5	CASRNGQSINQPQHF	TGTGCCAGCCGGAACGGACAGAGCATTAATCAGCCCCAGCATTTT
TRBV19	-	-	TRBJ1-1	CASVDAGWTEAFF	TGTGCCAGCGTCGATGCGGGTTGGACTGAAGCTTTCTTT
TRBV7-2	-	-	TRBJ1-4	CASSPRRGGTNEKLFF	TGTGCCAGCAGCCCAAGGCGGGGCGGGACTAATGAAAAACTGTTTTTT
TRBV15	-	-	TRBJ2-1	CATSRDFRTEQFF	TGTGCCACCAGCAGAGATTTCCGGACAGAGCAGTTCTTC
TRBV5-1	TRBD1	once	TRBJ2-1	CASSLTTGTYNEQFF	TGCGCCAGCAGCTTAACGACAGGGACCTACAATGAGCAGTTCTTC
TRBV3-1/TRBV3-2	TRBD1	once	TRBJ1-2	CASSQDLRDRGPTNYGYTF	TGTGCCAGCAGCCAAGATCTCCGGGACAGGGGGCCCACTAACTATGGCTACACCTTC
TRBV19	-	-	TRBJ1-6	CASSIRGDNSPLHF	TGTGCCAGTAGTATCCGAGGAGATAATTCACCCCTCCACTTT
TRBV7-8	-	-	TRBJ1-3	CASSLRRDSGNTIYF	TGTGCCAGCAGCCTAAGACGGGACTCTGGAAACACCATATATTTT
TRBV6-1	TRBD2	-	TRBJ2-1	CASSEKLAGGYNEQFF	TGTGCCAGCAGTGAAAAACTAGCGGGAGGCTACAATGAGCAGTTCTTC
TRBV18	-	few	TRBJ1-1	CASGGGRTEAFF	TGTGCCAGCGGAGGAGGGCGCACTGAAGCTTTCTTT
TRBV2	-	few	TRBJ2-4	CASGRVGNIQYF	TGTGCCAGCGGTCGGGTTGGGAACATTCAGTACTTC
TRBV12-3/TRBV12-4	-	-	TRBJ1-1	CASSFRERTEAFF	TGTGCCAGCAGTTTCCGAGAGCGCACTGAAGCTTTCTTT
TRBV11-2	-	-	TRBJ2-3	CASSLDPRSTDTQYF	TGTGCCAGCAGCTTAGATCCGCGGAGCACAGATACGCAGTATTTT
TRBV6-5	-	-	TRBJ1-2	CASTREGRGYGYTF	TGTGCCAGCACCCGAGAGGGCAGGGGCTATGGCTACACCTTC
TRBV6-5	TRBD1	-	TRBJ2-5	CASRLDRVVLDQYF	TGTGCCAGCAGGTTGGACAGGGTGGTTTTGGACCAGTACTTC
TRBV30	-	-	TRBJ1-5	CAWSVRTDNQPQHF	TGTGCCTGGAGTGTAAGGACAGACAATCAGCCCCAGCATTTT
TRBV5-4	-	-	TRBJ2-3	CASSSLESTDTQYF	TGTGCCAGCAGCTCCCTAGAGAGCACAGATACGCAGTATTTT
TRBV19	-	-	TRBJ1-5	CAGGVLSPNQPQHF	TGTGCCGGCGGGGTCCTCTCCCCCAATCAGCCCCAGCATTTT
TRBV7-9	TRBD1	-	TRBJ2-1	CASSPRQGNYNEQFF	TGTGCCAGCAGCCCTCGACAGGGAAACTACAATGAGCAGTTCTTC
TRBV3-1/TRBV3-2	TRBD1	-	TRBJ2-7	CASSPIRNNRGEQYF	TGTGCCAGCAGCCCGATTCGGAACAACAGGGGCGAGCAGTACTTC
TRBV11-2	TRBD2	-	TRBJ2-7	CASSLGGRRGEQYF	TGTGCCAGCAGCTTGGGCGGGAGGAGAGGCGAGCAGTACTTC
TRBV5-5	-	few	TRBJ2-1	CASSWTADNEQFF	TGTGCCAGCAGCTGGACAGCAGACAATGAGCAGTTCTTC
TRBV5-5	TRBD2	-	TRBJ2-7	CASSTPGRGYEQYF	TGTGCCAGCAGCACCCCGGGGAGGGGCTACGAGCAGTACTTC
TRBV20-1	-	-	TRBJ1-2	CSAFTGHGYTF	TGCAGTGCTTTCACAGGGCACGGCTACACCTTC
TRBV28	-	-	TRBJ1-4	CASSYRVTNEKLFF	TGTGCCAGCAGTTACAGGGTTACTAATGAAAAACTGTTTTTT
TRBV27	TRBD2	-	TRBJ2-7	CASSSPGLASEQYF	TGTGCCAGCAGTTCCCCGGGACTAGCGAGCGAGCAGTACTTC
TRBV18	TRBD1	once	TRBJ2-7	CASSRTGVSYEQYF	TGTGCCAGCTCACGGACAGGGGTAAGCTACGAGCAGTACTTC
TRBV13	-	-	TRBJ2-7	CASSNSRQGNEQYF	TGTGCCAGCAGCAACTCCCGGCAGGGGAACGAGCAGTACTTC
TRBV6-4	-	-	TRBJ1-4	CATPPPPATNEKLFF	TGTGCCACCCCTCCCCCCCCGGCAACTAATGAAAAACTGTTTTTT
TRBV5-5	-	-	TRBJ2-3	CASSLRQYTDTQYF	TGTGCCAGCAGCTTACGCCAGTACACAGATACGCAGTATTTT
TRBV19	-	-	TRBJ2-1	CASTPYRQGPNNEQFF	TGTGCCAGTACCCCCTACCGGCAGGGTCCAAACAATGAGCAGTTCTTC
TRBV7-9	TRBD2	-	TRBJ2-3	CATILAGGSDTQYF	TGTGCCACCATACTAGCGGGGGGCTCAGATACGCAGTATTTT
TRBV7-3	TRBD2	-	TRBJ2-1	CASSLGGGRYNEQFF	TGTGCCAGCAGCTTGGGCGGGGGTCGCTACAATGAGCAGTTCTTC
TRBV5-8	-	once	TRBJ1-6	CASRPGTFSPLHF	TGTGCCAGCCGCCCCGGGACATTCTCACCCCTCCACTTT
TRBV5-1	-	-	TRBJ2-5	CASSLVSGATQETQYF	TGCGCCAGCAGCTTGGTATCGGGAGCGACCCAAGAGACCCAGTACTTC
TRBV7-9	TRBD2	-	TRBJ2-7	CASRGLAGSPPYF	TGTGCCAGCAGGGGACTAGCGGGGTCCCCGCCGTACTTC
TRBV3-1/TRBV3-2	-	once	TRBJ2-7	CASSQVHRAREQYF	TGTGCCAGCAGCCAAGTCCACAGGGCGAGGGAGCAGTACTTC
TRBV6-2/TRBV6-3	TRBD1	-	TRBJ1-5	CASSDLPGTGNQPQHF	TGTGCCAGCAGCGACCTACCCGGGACAGGTAATCAGCCCCAGCATTTT
TRBV27	TRBD1	-	TRBJ1-2	CASGTGGGPGYTF	TGTGCCAGCGGCACAGGGGGCGGACCTGGCTACACCTTC
TRBV7-8	-	-	TRBJ2-7	CASSRKRTAASSYEQYF	TGTGCCAGCAGCCGCAAACGGACAGCAGCCAGCTCCTACGAGCAGTACTTC
TRBV9	TRBD1	few	TRBJ2-7	CASSAGQGAAYEQYF	TGTGCCAGCAGCGCGGGACAGGGGGCCGCCTACGAGCAGTACTTC
TRBV18	TRBD2	-	TRBJ2-5	CASSPGLAGETQYF	TGTGCCAGCTCACCCGGACTAGCGGGGGAGACCCAGTACTTC